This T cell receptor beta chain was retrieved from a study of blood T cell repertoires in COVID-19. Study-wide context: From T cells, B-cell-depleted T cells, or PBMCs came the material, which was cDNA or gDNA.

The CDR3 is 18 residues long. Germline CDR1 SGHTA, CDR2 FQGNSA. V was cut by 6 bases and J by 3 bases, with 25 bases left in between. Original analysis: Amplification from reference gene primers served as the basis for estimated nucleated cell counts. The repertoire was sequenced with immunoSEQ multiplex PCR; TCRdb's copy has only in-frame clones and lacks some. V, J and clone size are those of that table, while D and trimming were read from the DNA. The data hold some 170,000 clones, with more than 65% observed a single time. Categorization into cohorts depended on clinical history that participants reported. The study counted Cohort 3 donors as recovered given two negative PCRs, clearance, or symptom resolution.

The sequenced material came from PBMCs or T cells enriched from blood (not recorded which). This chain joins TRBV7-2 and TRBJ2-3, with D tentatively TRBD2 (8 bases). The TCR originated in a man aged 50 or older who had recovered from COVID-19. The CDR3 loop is CASSRSTIAGTVTDTQYF. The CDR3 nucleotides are TGTGCCAGCAGTCGCTCCACAATAGCGGGGACAGTGACAGATACGCAGTATTTT.